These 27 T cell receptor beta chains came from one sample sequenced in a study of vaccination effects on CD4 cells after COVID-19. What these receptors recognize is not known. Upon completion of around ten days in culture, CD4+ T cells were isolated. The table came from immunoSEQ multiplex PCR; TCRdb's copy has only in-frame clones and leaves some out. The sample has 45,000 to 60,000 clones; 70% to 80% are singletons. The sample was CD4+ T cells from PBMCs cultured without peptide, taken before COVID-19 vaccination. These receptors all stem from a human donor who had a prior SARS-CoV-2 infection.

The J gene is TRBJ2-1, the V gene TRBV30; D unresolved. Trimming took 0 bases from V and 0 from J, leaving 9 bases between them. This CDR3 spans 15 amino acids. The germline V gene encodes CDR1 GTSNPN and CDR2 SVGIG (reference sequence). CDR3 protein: CAWSVLGYSYNEQFF. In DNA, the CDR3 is TGTGCCTGGAGTGTACTGGGATACTCCTACAATGAGCAGTTCTTC.

CDR3 sequence (DNA): TGTGCCAGCTCGCTGCCGGGACAGGGAGGCTACGAGCAGTACTTC. Translated, it gives CASSLPGQGGYEQYF. The V call is TRBV18, the J call TRBJ2-7, with TRBD1 matching over 9 bases. After removal of 6 bases from V and 3 bases from J, the junction contained 9 bases not matched to a gene. The CDR3 sequence is 15 residues long. Germline values: CDR1 KGHSH, CDR2 LQKENI. Full variable domain (missing parts from reference TRBV18 and TRBJ2-7): NAGVMQNPRHLVRRRGQEARLRCSPMKGHSHVYWYRQLPEEGLKFMVYLQKENIIDESGMPKERFSAEFPKEGPSILRIQQVVRGDSAAYFCASSLPGQGGYEQYFGPGTRLTVT.

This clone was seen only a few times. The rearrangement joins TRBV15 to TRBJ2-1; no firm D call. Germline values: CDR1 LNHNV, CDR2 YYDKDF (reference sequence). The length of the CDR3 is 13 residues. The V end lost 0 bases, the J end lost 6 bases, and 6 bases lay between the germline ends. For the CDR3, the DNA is TGTGCCACCAGCAGAGACACTACCAATGAGCAGTTCTTC. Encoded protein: CATSRDTTNEQFF.

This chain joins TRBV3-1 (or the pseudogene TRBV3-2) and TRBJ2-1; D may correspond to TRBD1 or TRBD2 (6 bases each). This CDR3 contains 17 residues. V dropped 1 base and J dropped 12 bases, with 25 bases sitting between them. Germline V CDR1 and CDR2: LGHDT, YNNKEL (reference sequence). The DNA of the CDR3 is TGTGCCAGCAGCCAAGGTCTTCTTGGGGGGCGGGGTGTCGGGCAGTTCTTC. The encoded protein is CASSQGLLGGRGVGQFF.

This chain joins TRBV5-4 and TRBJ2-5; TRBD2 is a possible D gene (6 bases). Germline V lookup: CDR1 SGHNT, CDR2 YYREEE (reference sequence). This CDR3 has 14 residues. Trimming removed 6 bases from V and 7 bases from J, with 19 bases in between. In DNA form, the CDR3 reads TGTGCCAGCAACGCGGGACCAGAGGAAGGGACCCAGTACTTC. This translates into CASNAGPEEGTQYF.

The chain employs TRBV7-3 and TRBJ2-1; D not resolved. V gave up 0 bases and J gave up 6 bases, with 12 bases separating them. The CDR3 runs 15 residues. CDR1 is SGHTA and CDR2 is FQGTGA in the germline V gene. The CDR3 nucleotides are TGTGCCAGCAGCTTAACAGGGTCTGGGATCAATGAGCAGTTCTTC. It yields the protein CASSLTGSGINEQFF.

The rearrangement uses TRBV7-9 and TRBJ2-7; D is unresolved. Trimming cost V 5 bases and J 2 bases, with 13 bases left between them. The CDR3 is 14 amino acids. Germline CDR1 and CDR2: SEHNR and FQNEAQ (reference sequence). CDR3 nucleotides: TGTGCCAGCAGCGTCGACTTCGCCCCCTACGAGCAGTACTTC. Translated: CASSVDFAPYEQYF. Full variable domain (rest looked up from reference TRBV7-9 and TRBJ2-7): DTGVSQNPRHKITKRGQNVTFRCDPISEHNRLYWYRQTLGQGPEFLTYFQNEAQLEKSRLLSDRFSAERPKGSFSTLEIQRTEQGDSAMYLCASSVDFAPYEQYFGPGTRLTVT.

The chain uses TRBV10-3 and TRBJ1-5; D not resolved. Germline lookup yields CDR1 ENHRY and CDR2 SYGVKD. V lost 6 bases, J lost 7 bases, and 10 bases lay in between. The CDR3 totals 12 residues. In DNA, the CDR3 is TGTGCCATCAGGGAGGATGGACAGCCCCAGCATTTT. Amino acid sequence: CAIREDGQPQHF.

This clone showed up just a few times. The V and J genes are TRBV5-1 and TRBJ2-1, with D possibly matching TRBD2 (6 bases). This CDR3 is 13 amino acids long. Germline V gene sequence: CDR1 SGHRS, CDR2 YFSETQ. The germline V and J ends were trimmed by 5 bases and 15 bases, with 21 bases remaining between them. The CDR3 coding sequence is TGCGCCAGCAGATCGACGACGACGGGGGATGGGTTCTTC. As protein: CASRSTTTGDGFF.

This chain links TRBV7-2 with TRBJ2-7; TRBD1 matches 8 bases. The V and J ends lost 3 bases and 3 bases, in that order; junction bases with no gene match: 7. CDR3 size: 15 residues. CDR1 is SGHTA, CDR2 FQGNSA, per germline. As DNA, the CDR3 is TGTGCCAGCAGCTTCAAGGGACAGGCAGACTACGAGCAGTACTTC. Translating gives CASSFKGQADYEQYF.

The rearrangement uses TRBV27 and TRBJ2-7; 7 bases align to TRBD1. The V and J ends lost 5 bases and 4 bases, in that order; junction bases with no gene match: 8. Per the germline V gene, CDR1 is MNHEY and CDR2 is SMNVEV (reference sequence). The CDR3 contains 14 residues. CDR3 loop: CASSAGDRLYEQYF. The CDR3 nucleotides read TGTGCCAGCAGTGCAGGGGACAGACTATACGAGCAGTACTTC.

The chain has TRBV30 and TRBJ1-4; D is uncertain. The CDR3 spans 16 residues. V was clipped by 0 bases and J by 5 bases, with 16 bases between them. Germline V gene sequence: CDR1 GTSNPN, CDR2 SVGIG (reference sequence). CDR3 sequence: CAWSVNRVSGNEKLFF. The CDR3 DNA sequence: TGTGCCTGGAGTGTTAATAGGGTCTCAGGAAATGAAAAACTGTTTTTT.

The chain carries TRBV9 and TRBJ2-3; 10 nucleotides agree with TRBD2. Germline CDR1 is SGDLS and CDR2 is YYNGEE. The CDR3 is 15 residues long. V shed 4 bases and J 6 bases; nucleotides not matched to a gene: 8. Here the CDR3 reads CASSPSGGGSDTQYF. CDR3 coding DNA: TGTGCCAGCAGCCCCAGCGGGGGGGGTTCGGATACGCAGTATTTT.

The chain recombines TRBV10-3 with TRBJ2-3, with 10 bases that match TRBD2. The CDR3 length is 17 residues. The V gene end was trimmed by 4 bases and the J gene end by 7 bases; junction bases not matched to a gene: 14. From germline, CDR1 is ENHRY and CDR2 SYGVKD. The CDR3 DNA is TGTGCCATCAGTGGTGAAAGACTAGCGGGCCTCGACCATACGCAGTATTTT. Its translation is CAISGERLAGLDHTQYF.

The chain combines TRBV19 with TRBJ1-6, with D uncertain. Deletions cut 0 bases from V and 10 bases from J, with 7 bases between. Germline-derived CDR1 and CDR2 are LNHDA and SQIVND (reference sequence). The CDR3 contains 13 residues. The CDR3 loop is CASSIERHSPLHF. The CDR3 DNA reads TGTGCCAGTAGTATAGAAAGACACTCACCCCTCCACTTT.

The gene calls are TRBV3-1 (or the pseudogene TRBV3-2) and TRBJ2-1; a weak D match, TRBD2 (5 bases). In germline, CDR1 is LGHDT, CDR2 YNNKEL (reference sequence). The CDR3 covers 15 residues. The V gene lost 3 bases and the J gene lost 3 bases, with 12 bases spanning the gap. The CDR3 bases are TGTGCCAGCAGCCAGAGCTCTAGCAGCTACAATGAGCAGTTCTTC. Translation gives CASSQSSSSYNEQFF.

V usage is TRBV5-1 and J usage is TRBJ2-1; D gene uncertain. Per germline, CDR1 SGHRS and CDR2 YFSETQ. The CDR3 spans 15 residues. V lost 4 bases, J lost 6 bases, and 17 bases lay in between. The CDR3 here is CASSAVSPTFNEQFF. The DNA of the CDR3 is TGCGCCAGCAGCGCCGTCTCCCCGACCTTCAATGAGCAGTTCTTC.

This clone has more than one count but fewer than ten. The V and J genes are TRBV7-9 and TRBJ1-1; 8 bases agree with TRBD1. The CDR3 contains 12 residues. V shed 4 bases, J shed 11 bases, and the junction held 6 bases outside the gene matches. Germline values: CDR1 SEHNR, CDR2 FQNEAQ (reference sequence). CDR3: CASSSKDRAAFF. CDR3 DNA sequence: TGTGCCAGCAGCTCCAAGGACAGGGCCGCTTTCTTT.

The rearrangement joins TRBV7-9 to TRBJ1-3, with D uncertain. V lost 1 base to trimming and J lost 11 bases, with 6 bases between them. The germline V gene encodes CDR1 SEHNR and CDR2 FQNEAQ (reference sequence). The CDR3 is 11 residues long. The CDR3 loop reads CASSLGSPIYF. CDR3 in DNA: TGTGCCAGCAGCTTAGGCTCGCCCATATATTTT.

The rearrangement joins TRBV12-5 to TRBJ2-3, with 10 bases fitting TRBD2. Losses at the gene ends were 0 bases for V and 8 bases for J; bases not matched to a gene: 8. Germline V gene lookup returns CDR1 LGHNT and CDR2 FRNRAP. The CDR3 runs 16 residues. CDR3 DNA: TGTGCTAGTGGTTTGGTACGGACTAGCGGTTCGGGTACGCAGTATTTT. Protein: CASGLVRTSGSGTQYF.

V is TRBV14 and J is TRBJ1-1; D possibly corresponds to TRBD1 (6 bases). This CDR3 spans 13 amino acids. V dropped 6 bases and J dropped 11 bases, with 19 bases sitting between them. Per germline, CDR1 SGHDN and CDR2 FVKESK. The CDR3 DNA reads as TGTGCCAGCAGAAGAACAGGGTTACGTATGGCTTTCTTT. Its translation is CASRRTGLRMAFF.

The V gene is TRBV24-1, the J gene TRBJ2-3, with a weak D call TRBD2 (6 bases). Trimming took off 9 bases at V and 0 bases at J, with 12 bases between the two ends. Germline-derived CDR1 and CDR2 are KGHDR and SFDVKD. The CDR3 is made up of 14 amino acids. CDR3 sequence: CATAEGLSTDTQYF. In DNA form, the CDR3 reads TGTGCCACCGCCGAAGGACTAAGCACAGATACGCAGTATTTT.

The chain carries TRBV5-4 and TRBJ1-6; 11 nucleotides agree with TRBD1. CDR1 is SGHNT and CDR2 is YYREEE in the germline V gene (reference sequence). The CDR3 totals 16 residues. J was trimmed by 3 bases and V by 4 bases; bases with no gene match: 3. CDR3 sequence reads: CASSPGTGGYNSPLHF. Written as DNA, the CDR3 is TGTGCCAGCAGCCCGGGGACAGGGGGCTATAATTCACCCCTCCACTTT.

The chain's CDR3 is CASSYRTRNSGNTIYF. The DNA for the CDR3 is TGTGCCAGCAGTTATCGGACGCGAAACTCTGGAAACACCATATATTTT. This chain joins TRBV6-5 and TRBJ1-3; no clear D gene. Per the germline V gene, CDR1 is MNHEY and CDR2 is SVGAGI. The CDR3 is made up of 16 amino acids. V lost 3 bases to trimming and J lost 0 bases, with 12 bases between them.

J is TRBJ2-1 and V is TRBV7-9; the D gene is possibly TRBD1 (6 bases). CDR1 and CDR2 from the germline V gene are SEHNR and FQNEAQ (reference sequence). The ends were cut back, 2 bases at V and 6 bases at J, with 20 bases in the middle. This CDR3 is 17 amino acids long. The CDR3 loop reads CASSLLGAWLGRNEQFF. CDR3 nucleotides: TGTGCCAGCAGCTTACTGGGGGCGTGGCTGGGGCGCAATGAGCAGTTCTTC.

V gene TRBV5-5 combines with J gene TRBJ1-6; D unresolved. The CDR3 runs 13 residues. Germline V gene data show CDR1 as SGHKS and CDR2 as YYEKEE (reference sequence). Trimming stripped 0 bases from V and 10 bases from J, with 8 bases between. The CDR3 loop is CASSLAVGSPLHF. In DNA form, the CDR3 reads TGTGCCAGCAGCTTGGCCGTAGGGTCACCCCTCCACTTT. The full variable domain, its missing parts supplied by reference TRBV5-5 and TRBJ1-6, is DAGVTQSPTHLIKTRGQQVTLRCSPISGHKSVSWYQQVLGQGPQFIFQYYEKEERGRGNFPDRFSARQFPNYSSELNVNALLLGDSALYLCASSLAVGSPLHFGNGTRLTVT.

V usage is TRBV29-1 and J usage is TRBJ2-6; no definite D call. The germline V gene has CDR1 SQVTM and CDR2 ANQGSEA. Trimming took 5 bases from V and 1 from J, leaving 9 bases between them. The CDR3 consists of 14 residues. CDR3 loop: CSVLGRSGANVLTF. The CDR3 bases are TGCAGCGTTCTAGGGCGGTCTGGGGCCAACGTCCTGACTTTC. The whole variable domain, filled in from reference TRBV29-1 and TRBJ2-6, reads SAVISQKPSRDICQRGTSLTIQCQVDSQVTMMFWYRQQPGQSLTLIATANQGSEATYESGFVIDKFPISRPNLTFSTLTVSNMSPEDSSIYLCSVLGRSGANVLTFGAGSRLTVL.